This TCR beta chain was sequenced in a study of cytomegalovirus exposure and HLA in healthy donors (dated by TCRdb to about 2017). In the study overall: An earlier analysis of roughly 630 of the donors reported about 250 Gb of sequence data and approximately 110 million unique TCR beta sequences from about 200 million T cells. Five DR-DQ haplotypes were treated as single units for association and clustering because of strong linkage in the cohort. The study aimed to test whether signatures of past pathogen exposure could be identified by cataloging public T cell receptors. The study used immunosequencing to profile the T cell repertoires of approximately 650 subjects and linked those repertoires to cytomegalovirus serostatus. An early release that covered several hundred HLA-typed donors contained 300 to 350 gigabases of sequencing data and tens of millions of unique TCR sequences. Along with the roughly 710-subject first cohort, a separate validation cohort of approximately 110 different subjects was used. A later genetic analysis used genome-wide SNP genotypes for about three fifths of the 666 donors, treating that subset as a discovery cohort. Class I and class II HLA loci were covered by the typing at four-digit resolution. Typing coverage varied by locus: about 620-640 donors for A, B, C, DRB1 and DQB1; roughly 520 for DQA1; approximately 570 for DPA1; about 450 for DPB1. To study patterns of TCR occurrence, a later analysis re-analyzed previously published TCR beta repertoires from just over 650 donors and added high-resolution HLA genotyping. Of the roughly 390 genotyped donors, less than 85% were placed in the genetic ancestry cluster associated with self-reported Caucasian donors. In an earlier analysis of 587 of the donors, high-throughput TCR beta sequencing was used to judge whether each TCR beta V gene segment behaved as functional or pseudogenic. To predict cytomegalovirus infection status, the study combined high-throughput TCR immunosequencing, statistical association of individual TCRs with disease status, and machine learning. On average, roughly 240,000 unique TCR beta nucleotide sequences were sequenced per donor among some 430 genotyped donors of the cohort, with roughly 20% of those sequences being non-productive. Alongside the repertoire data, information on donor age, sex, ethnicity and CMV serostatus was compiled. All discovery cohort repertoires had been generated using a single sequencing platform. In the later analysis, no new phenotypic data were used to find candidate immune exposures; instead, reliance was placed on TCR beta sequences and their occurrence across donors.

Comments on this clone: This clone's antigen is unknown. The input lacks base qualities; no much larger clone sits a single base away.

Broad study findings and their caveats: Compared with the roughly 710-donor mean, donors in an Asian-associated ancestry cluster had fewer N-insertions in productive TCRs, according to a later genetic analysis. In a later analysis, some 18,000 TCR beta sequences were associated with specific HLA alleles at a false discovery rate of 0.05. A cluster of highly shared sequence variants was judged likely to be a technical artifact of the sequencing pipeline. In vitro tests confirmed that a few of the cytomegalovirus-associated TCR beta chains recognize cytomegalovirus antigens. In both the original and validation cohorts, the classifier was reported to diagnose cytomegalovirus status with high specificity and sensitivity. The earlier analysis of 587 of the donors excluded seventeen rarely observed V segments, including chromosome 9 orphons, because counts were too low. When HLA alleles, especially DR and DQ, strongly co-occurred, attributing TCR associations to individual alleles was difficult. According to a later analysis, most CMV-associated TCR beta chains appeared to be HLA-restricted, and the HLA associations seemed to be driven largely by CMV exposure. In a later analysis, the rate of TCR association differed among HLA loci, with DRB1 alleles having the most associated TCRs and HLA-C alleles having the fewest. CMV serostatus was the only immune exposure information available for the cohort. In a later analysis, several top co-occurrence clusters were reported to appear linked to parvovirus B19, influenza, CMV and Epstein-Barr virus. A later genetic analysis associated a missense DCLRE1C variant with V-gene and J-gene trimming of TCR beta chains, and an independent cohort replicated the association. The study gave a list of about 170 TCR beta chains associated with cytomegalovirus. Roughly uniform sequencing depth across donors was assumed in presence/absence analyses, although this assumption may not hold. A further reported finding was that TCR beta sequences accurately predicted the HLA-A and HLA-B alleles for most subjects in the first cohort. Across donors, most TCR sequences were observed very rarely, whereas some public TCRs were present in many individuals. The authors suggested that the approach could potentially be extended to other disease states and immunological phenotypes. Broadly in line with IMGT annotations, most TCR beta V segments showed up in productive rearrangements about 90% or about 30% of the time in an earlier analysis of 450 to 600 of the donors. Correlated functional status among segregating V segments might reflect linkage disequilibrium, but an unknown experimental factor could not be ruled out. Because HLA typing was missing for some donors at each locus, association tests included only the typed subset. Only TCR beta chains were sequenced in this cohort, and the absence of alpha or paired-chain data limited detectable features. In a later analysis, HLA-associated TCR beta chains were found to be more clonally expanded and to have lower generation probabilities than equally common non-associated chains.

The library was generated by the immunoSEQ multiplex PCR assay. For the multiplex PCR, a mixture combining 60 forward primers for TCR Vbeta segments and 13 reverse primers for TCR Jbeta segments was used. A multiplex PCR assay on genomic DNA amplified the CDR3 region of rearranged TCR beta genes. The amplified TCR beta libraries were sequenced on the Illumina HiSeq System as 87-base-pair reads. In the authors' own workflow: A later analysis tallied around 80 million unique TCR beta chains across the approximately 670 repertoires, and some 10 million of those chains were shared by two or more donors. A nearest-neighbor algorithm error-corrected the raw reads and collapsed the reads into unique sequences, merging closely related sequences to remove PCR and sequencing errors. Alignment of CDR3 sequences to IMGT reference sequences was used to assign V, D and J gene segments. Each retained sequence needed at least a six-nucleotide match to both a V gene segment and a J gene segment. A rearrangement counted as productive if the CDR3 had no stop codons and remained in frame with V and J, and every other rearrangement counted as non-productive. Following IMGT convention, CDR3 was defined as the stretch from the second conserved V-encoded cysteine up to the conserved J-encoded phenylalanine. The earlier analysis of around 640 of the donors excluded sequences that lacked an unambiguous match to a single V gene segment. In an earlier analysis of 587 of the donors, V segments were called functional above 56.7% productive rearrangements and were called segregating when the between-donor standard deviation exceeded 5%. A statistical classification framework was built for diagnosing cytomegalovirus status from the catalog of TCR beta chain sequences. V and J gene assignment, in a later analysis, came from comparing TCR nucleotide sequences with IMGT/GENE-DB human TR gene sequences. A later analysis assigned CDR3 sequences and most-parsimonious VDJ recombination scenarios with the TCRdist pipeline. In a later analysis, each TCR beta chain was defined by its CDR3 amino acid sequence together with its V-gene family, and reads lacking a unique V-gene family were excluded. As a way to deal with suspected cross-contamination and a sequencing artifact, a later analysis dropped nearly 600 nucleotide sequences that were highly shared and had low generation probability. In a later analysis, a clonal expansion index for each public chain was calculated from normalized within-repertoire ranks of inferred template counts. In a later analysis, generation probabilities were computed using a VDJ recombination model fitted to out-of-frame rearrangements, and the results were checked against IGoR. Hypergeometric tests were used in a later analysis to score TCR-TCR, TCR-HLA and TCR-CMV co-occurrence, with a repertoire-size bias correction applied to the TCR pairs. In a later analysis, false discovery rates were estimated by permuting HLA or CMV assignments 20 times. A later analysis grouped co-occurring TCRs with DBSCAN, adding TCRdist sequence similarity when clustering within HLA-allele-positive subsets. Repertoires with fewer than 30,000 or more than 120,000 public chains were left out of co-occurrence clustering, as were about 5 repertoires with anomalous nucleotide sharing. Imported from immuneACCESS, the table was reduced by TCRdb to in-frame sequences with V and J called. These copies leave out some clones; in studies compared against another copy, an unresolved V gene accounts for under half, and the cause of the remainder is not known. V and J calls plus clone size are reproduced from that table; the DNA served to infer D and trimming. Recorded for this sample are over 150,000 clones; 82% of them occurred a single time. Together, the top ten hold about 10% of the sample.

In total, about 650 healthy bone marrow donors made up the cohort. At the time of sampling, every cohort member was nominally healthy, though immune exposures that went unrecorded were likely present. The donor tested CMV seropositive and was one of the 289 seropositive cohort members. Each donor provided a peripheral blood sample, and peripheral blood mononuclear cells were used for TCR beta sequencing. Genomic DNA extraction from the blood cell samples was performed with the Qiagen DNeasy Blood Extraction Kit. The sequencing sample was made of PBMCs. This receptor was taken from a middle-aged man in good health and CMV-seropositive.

The base sequence is TGTGCCAACCAACAGGGAATTTCGGGCAATGGCTACACCTTC. It codes for CANQQGISGNGYTF. The sequence links TRBV11-3 to TRBJ1-2; perhaps TRBD1 is the D gene, with 6 bases matching. CDR3 length: 14 amino acids, cysteine to phenylalanine. The read is trimmed to its CDR3 DNA, 42 bases read in frame from base 1. CDR1 SGHNT and CDR2 YENEEA were looked up in the germline V gene. V was cut back by 10 bases and J by 6 bases, leaving a gap of 21 bases between them.